The rows below give T cell receptor beta chains drawn from one sample of a study of T-cell memory formation after mild COVID-19. TCRdb reprocessed the 5' RACE reads via MiXCR and lists one record per CDR3 protein. The sample yields 450,000 to 650,000 distinct CDR3 sequences, roughly 20% seen once. What was sequenced was PBMCs or a T cell subset sorted from them (not recorded which). The origin of the receptors is an adult woman who had mild COVID-19 (a few samples of this study predate the infection). Cell type and time point are not known. Each CDR3 is given with its conserved first and last residue. A D gene is named only where the DNA matches it firmly. Some rows have no size entry. The others give once, few or many, or a class for an expanded clone.

-	TRBV5-1	TRBJ2-4	-	TGCGCCAGCAGCTTGGCCTCTTTAGGGGGGGACATTCAGTACTTC	CASSLASLGGDIQYF
-	TRBV5-1	TRBJ1-2	few	TGCGCCAGCAGCTTGCAAATAACGGGTGGCTACACCTTC	CASSLQITGGYTF
-	TRBV5-1	TRBJ1-6	-	TGCGCCAGCAGCTTGGACGGATTTGTGTTCTCCTATAATTCACCCCTCCACTTT	CASSLDGFVFSYNSPLHF
-	TRBV7-2	TRBJ2-3	many	TGTGCCAGCAGCCATCCTGGCGGAGGCGGGAAGACAGATACGCAGTATTTT	CASSHPGGGGKTDTQYF
-	TRBV30	TRBJ2-2	few	TGTGCCTGGAGCGCGCACGCGAACACCGGGGAGCTGTTTTTT	CAWSAHANTGELFF
-	TRBV7-6	TRBJ1-2	-	TGTGCCAGCACCATGGGGCATGGTGGCTACACCTTC	CASTMGHGGYTF
TRBD2	TRBV7-3	TRBJ2-1	few	TGTGCCAGCAGCCCCGGGGGGGCGAAGCAGTTCTTC	CASSPGGAKQFF
-	TRBV4-1	TRBJ1-2	few	TGCGCCAGCAGCCAATCGAGGAGGGAGTTCGAGGTCTATGGCTACACCTTC	CASSQSRREFEVYGYTF
-	TRBV5-1	TRBJ2-1	few	TGCGCCAGCAGCTGGTCGGGGGATCGGGACAATGAGCAGTTCTTC	CASSWSGDRDNEQFF
-	TRBV20-1	TRBJ1-1	-	TGCAGTGCTAGAATGGGGGCTTTCTTT	CSARMGAFF
-	TRBV6-5	TRBJ1-5	few	TGTGCCAGCAGTTATTTGGGGGGTGAACAGCCCCAGCATTTT	CASSYLGGEQPQHF
-	TRBV6-5	TRBJ2-1	few	TGTGCCAGCAGTTACTCGGGAACTGTTGCCTACAATGAGCAGTTCTTC	CASSYSGTVAYNEQFF
-	TRBV14	TRBJ2-7	-	TGTGCCAGCAGCCAAGGCTACGGTCCCTACGAGCAGTACTTC	CASSQGYGPYEQYF
TRBD1	TRBV24-1	TRBJ2-1	few	TGTGCCACCCCCGACAGGGGGCTTCACAATGAGCAGTTCTTC	CATPDRGLHNEQFF
TRBD1	TRBV12-3/TRBV12-4	TRBJ1-1	many	TGTGCCAGCAGTTCCTATCTGGGACAGATGAACACTGAAGCTTTCTTT	CASSSYLGQMNTEAFF
TRBD1	TRBV5-5	TRBJ1-4	few	TGTGCCAGCAGCACCGGACAGGGTGTGAATGAAAAACTGTTTTTT	CASSTGQGVNEKLFF
-	TRBV12-3/TRBV12-4	TRBJ2-2	few	TGTGCCAGCAATTCTATGGGAGGCCCCGGGGAGCTGTTTTTT	CASNSMGGPGELFF
-	TRBV19	TRBJ1-3	-	TGTGCCAGTAGTTATTGGACAAGAAACACCATATATTTT	CASSYWTRNTIYF
TRBD2	TRBV9	TRBJ2-3	-	TGTGCCAGCAGCCATCCAGGAAGCGGGGATTACACAGATACGCAGTATTTT	CASSHPGSGDYTDTQYF
TRBD1	TRBV5-1	TRBJ2-7	-	TGCGCCAGCAGCTACACCCCGGGACAGGGACAGAACGAGCAGTACTTC	CASSYTPGQGQNEQYF
TRBD1	TRBV19	TRBJ2-1	-	TGTGCCAGTAGTATCTCCCGGGACAGGCGAAACAATGAGCAGTTCTTC	CASSISRDRRNNEQFF
TRBD1	TRBV4-3	TRBJ2-5	-	TGCGCCAGCAGCCCTGGGGGACAGCAAGAGACCCAGTACTTC	CASSPGGQQETQYF
-	TRBV29-1	TRBJ2-7	many	TGCAGCGTTGAAGACAGCTCCTACGAGCAGTACTTC	CSVEDSSYEQYF
-	TRBV27	TRBJ1-2	-	TGTGCCAGCAGAAACGGGCAGGACCTCTATGGCTACACCTTC	CASRNGQDLYGYTF
-	TRBV15	TRBJ1-1	few	TGTGCCACCAGCAGAGTATGGGGGGACACTGAAGCTTTCTTT	CATSRVWGDTEAFF